A single sample is the source of the 8 T cell receptor beta chains below, sequenced in a study of blood T cell repertoires in COVID-19. Data came from immunoSEQ multiplex PCR; TCRdb stores just in-frame clones and leaves some out. This table holds 250,000 to 350,000 clones, around 89% found once. Sequencing was carried out using peripheral blood. Source of these receptors: a woman between 50 and 59 years old with COVID-19, enrolled during active disease.

The CDR3 sequence is CASSLRGGENYGYTF. CDR3 DNA: TGTGCCAGCAGCTTAAGGGGCGGGGAAAACTATGGCTACACCTTC. The rearrangement links TRBV7-2 to TRBJ1-2, with D possibly matching TRBD1 (5 bases). The germline V gene has CDR1 SGHTA and CDR2 FQGNSA. Trimming stripped 2 bases from V and 2 bases from J, with 12 bases between. This CDR3 contains 15 residues. Using reference TRBV7-2 and TRBJ1-2 for the parts outside the CDR3, the full variable domain is GAGVSQSPSNKVTEKGKDVELRCDPISGHTALYWYRQSLGQGLEFLIYFQGNSAPDKSGLPSDRFSAERTGGSVSTLTIQRTQQEDSAVYLCASSLRGGENYGYTFGSGTRLTVV.

The chain joins TRBV14 to TRBJ2-1, with 11 bases identical to TRBD2. There are 19 residues in the CDR3. Germline V CDR1 and CDR2: SGHDN, FVKESK. J gave up 3 bases and V 0 bases, and 10 bases lay outside the gene matches. The CDR3 DNA follows: TGTGCCAGCAGCCAAGATATTGGCCTAGCGGGAGGCTTCTACAATGAGCAGTTCTTC. This gives the protein CASSQDIGLAGGFYNEQFF.

The genes are TRBV27 and TRBJ2-7; tentatively, D is TRBD2 (5 bases). This CDR3 comprises 15 residues. The V gene lost 6 bases and the J gene lost 1 base, with 16 bases spanning the gap. Germline-derived CDR1 and CDR2 are MNHEY and SMNVEV (reference sequence). The CDR3 DNA sequence: TGTGCCAGCAGCCCCGGACGTCGGACTTCCTACGAGCAGTACTTC. This sequence encodes CASSPGRRTSYEQYF.

This chain links TRBV5-4 with TRBJ2-1; 14 positions match TRBD2. Germline V gene data show CDR1 as SGHNT and CDR2 as YYREEE (reference sequence). This CDR3 contains 15 residues. V lost 4 bases to trimming and J lost 7 bases; unmatched junction nucleotides: 4. The DNA of the CDR3 is TGTGCCAGCAGCCCAGGACTAGCGGGAGGTAATGAGCAGTTCTTC. Translation gives CASSPGLAGGNEQFF.

The genes are TRBV23-1 and TRBJ2-2; 10 nucleotides line up with TRBD2. TRBV23-1 is an ORF, with its function uncertain. The CDR3 runs 19 residues. V lost 5 bases to trimming and J lost 0 bases; unmatched junction nucleotides: 12. CDR3 in amino acids: CASSTPGTSEVANTGELFF. The CDR3 DNA follows: TGCGCCAGCAGTACGCCCGGGACTAGCGAAGTCGCGAACACCGGGGAGCTGTTTTTT.

The chain combines TRBV19 with TRBJ1-5; no clear D. This CDR3 has 14 residues. Trimming stripped 0 bases from V and 6 bases from J, with 9 bases between. The germline V gene encodes CDR1 LNHDA and CDR2 SQIVND (reference sequence). This CDR3 is CASSIDLTVQPQHF. Here the CDR3 DNA reads TGTGCCAGTAGTATAGACCTCACGGTTCAGCCCCAGCATTTT.

The chain links TRBV29-1 to TRBJ2-1; unclear D gene. Germline V CDR1 and CDR2: SQVTM, ANQGSEA. The V and J ends lost 7 bases and 0 bases respectively, with 16 bases between them. The CDR3 has 15 amino acids. For the CDR3, the DNA is TGCAGCGCGAGGAGTTCGGCGGTCTCCTACAATGAGCAGTTCTTC. Its translation: CSARSSAVSYNEQFF.

The chain carries TRBV19 and TRBJ2-3; the match to TRBD1 covers 12 bases. CDR1 and CDR2 from the germline V gene are LNHDA and SQIVND (reference sequence). The ends lost 2 bases at V and 0 bases at J; junction bases unmatched: 9. This CDR3 spans 19 amino acids. The CDR3: CASSIRDRGPTPSTDTQYF. The CDR3 bases are TGTGCCAGTAGTATAAGGGACAGGGGGCCTACCCCTAGCACAGATACGCAGTATTTT.